A single sample gave rise to the 5 T cell receptor beta chains below, sequenced in a study of T-cell memory formation after mild COVID-19. TCRdb independently ran MiXCR on the 5' RACE reads; one entry per CDR3 protein. The sample shows 360,000 or so distinct CDR3 sequences, 25% to 30% of them seen only once. Specimen: PBMCs or a T cell subset sorted from them (not recorded which). Receptor source: an adult woman who had mild COVID-19 (a few samples of this study predate the infection). Cell type and time point are not known.

This chain joins TRBV4-1 and TRBJ2-3; the match to TRBD2 covers 7 bases. The CDR3 loop spans 15 amino acids. CDR1 and CDR2 (germline): MGHRA, YSYEKL. V gave up 1 base and J gave up 2 bases; unmatched junction bases: 3. In DNA form, the CDR3 reads TGCGCCAGCAGCCAAGTGGGGGGGACCACAGATACGCAGTATTTT. It encodes CASSQVGGTTDTQYF.

The genes are TRBV29-1 and TRBJ2-3; 7 bases map to TRBD2. This CDR3 region has 11 residues. After removal of 5 bases from V and 10 bases from J, the junction contained 6 bases not matched to a gene. Germline loops: CDR1 SQVTM, CDR2 ANQGSEA. The CDR3 is CSVYSRGAQYF. The CDR3 region has the DNA TGCAGCGTTTACAGCCGGGGGGCGCAGTATTTT.

J is TRBJ2-7 and V is TRBV12-3 or TRBV12-4; D gene uncertain. The germline V and J ends were trimmed by 4 bases and 7 bases, with 17 bases remaining between them. This CDR3 comprises 14 residues. This CDR3 reads CASSSPVQPWEQYF. CDR3 in DNA: TGTGCCAGCAGTTCCCCGGTCCAGCCGTGGGAGCAGTACTTC.

The CDR3 DNA sequence: TGCAGTGCTAGACCCTTCCAGGGGACAGTAGTCAATCAGCCCCAGCATTTT. As protein: CSARPFQGTVVNQPQHF. The chain links TRBV20-1 to TRBJ1-5, with TRBD1 matching 7 bases. CDR1 DFQATT and CDR2 SNEGSKA come from the germline V gene (reference sequence). V lost 2 bases to trimming and J lost 3 bases; unmatched junction nucleotides: 13. The CDR3 runs 17 residues.

The rearrangement links TRBV7-9 to TRBJ2-3; tentatively, D is TRBD2 (6 bases). Germline-derived CDR1 and CDR2 are SEHNR and FQNEAQ (reference sequence). V lost 3 bases, J lost 5 bases, and 12 bases lay in between. The CDR3 contains 14 residues. DNA of the CDR3: TGTGCCAGCAGCTTGGACGGGGGTGGAGATACGCAGTATTTT. It codes for CASSLDGGGDTQYF.